This T cell receptor beta chain stems from a study of STAT3 mutations in large granular lymphocyte leukemia. Study overall: Over half of T-LGLL patients had one or more immunosuppressive regimens. Findings of the study overall: Some patients had dominant TCR clones larger than their STAT3 mutant burden. Every T-cell large granular lymphocyte leukemia patient had at least one immunodominant TCR beta clonotype.

Of note for this clone: Its antigen is currently unknown.

The method was immunoSEQ multiplex PCR; TCRdb's version includes in-frame clones alone and lacks a portion of them. There are around 1,700 clones in the sample; roughly 57% occur only once, and approximately 68% lies in the top ten. Between the trimmed V and J ends, which lost 8 bases and 6 bases, there was a span of 11 bases. Germline V gives CDR1 SEHNR, CDR2 FQNEAQ (reference sequence). This CDR3 contains 13 residues. The clonotype was recovered from a man between 60 and 75 years old with T-cell large granular lymphocyte leukemia. Some clones in this sample may be carry-over from other donors' samples. The sequenced sample consisted of peripheral blood mononuclear cells. The chain combines TRBV7-9 with TRBJ1-6, with a possible D match to TRBD1 (5 bases). CDR3 loop: CASLGTGNSPLHF. Here the CDR3 DNA reads TGTGCCAGCCTAGGGACGGGTAATTCACCCCTCCACTTT.